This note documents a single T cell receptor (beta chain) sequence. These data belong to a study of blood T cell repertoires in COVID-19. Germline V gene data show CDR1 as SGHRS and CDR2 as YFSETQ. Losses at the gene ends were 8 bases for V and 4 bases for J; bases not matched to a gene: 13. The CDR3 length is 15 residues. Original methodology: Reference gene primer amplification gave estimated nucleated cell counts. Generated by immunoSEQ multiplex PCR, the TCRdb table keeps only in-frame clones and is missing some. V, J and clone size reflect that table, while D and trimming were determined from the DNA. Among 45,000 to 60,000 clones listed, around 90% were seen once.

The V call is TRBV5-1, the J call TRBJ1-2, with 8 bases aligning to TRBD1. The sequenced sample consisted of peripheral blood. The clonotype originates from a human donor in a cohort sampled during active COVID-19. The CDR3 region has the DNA TGCGCCAGTCAACTGGGGGGACAGGAGGGCTATGGCTACACCTTC. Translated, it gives CASQLGGQEGYGYTF.